The text below deals with one T cell receptor beta chain. Its antigen is not identified. The CDR3 extends 3 residues past the end of the read, so its final part is completed from the germline J gene. The data belong to a study of T cells in women clearing cervical HPV infection. Across the study: Case blood was drawn when the lesion was first found; control blood after infection became undetectable. HLA type stays a possible confounder, typing being limited. General study findings and limits: TRBV6-7 abundance was lower in cases than controls (0.11% versus 0.16%).

This table comes from immunoSEQ multiplex PCR, and its TCRdb copy is limited to in-frame clones, with some not included. The sample totals approximately 35,000 clones. Germline V lookup: CDR1 SGHRS, CDR2 YFSETQ. This CDR3 has 14 amino acids. The V and J ends lost 1 base and 6 bases respectively, with 13 bases between them. This sequence was found in a woman between 18 and 70 years old with a cervical HPV16 infection that either progressed to CIN3+ or cleared (not recorded which). Specimen: blood buffy coat. This chain joins TRBV5-1 and TRBJ1-2, with D perhaps TRBD1 (6 bases). The chain's CDR3 is CASSLSVRGDGYTF. The part of the CDR3 DNA that was read is TGCGCCAGCAGCTTGTCTGTCAGGGGTGATGGC.